This is a list of T cell receptor beta chains from one sample in a study of PD-1 blockade in classical Hodgkin lymphoma. Sequencing was performed with immunoSEQ multiplex PCR; in TCRdb, only in-frame clones are kept and a portion is missing. The sample gives around 96,000 clones, around four fifths of which show up once; about 12% is in the top ten. Sequencing was performed on peripheral blood mononuclear cells (PBMCs), taken at baseline. The source of these receptors is a human donor with classical Hodgkin lymphoma. CDR3s include the opening cysteine and the closing phenylalanine or tryptophan. D genes are given only for firm matches. Not every row has a clone size; where given, it reads once, few, many or a size class.

J: TRBJ2-1
D: TRBD2
V: TRBV5-1
size: NA
CDR3: CASSLEGAGGFGEQFF
DNA: TGCGCCAGCAGCTTGGAAGGAGCGGGAGGTTTTGGAGAGCAGTTCTTC

J: TRBJ1-1
D: NA
V: TRBV7-3
size: NA
CDR3: CASSLRGWVCAFF
DNA: TGTGCCAGCAGCTTAAGGGGGTGGGTGTGCGCTTTCTTT

J: TRBJ2-3
D: TRBD1
V: TRBV19
size: NA
CDR3: CASRGTGLTGWHTQYF
DNA: TGTGCCAGTAGGGGGACAGGGCTGACAGGATGGCATACGCAGTATTTT

J: TRBJ1-4
D: NA
V: TRBV30
size: NA
CDR3: CAWSGGRGEKLFF
DNA: TGTGCCTGGAGTGGGGGCCGCGGGGAAAAACTGTTTTTT

J: TRBJ2-2
D: TRBD2
V: TRBV7-2
size: NA
CDR3: CASSFRTSGTGGELFF
DNA: TGTGCCAGCAGCTTTCGGACTAGCGGGACGGGTGGGGAGCTGTTTTTT

J: TRBJ1-4
D: NA
V: TRBV19
size: once
CDR3: CASSIDVAGREKLFF
DNA: TGTGCCAGTAGTATAGATGTCGCAGGGCGTGAAAAACTGTTTTTT

J: TRBJ2-2
D: TRBD2
V: TRBV15
size: NA
CDR3: CATSRDSLLAGVPGELFF
DNA: TGTGCCACCAGCAGGGACAGCCTACTAGCGGGAGTCCCCGGGGAGCTGTTTTTT

J: TRBJ1-4
D: NA
V: TRBV5-5
size: once
CDR3: CASSPGVSTNEKLFF
DNA: TGTGCCAGCAGTCCAGGGGTGTCAACTAATGAAAAACTGTTTTTT

J: TRBJ1-2
D: TRBD1
V: TRBV29-1
size: NA
CDR3: CSVERGQGANGYTF
DNA: TGCAGCGTTGAAAGGGGGCAGGGGGCAAATGGCTACACCTTC

J: TRBJ2-7
D: NA
V: TRBV10-3
size: few
CDR3: CAISDSENQLNEQYF
DNA: TGTGCCATCAGTGATTCGGAGAACCAGTTGAACGAGCAGTACTTC

J: TRBJ2-7
D: TRBD2
V: TRBV19
size: NA
CDR3: CASSHTGTSAYEQYF
DNA: TGTGCCAGTAGCCACACCGGGACTAGCGCCTACGAGCAGTACTTC

J: TRBJ1-4
D: NA
V: TRBV7-9
size: NA
CDR3: CASSPQTTNEKLFF
DNA: TGTGCCAGCAGCCCTCAAACAACTAATGAAAAACTGTTTTTT

J: TRBJ2-7
D: NA
V: TRBV10-3
size: NA
CDR3: CATGGLGGPYEQYF
DNA: TGTGCCACTGGGGGCCTCGGGGGCCCCTACGAGCAGTACTTC

J: TRBJ1-2
D: NA
V: TRBV2
size: NA
CDR3: CASSAQIPNVYGYTF
DNA: TGTGCCAGCAGTGCCCAGATACCCAATGTCTATGGCTACACCTTC

J: TRBJ2-7
D: NA
V: TRBV5-1
size: few
CDR3: CASSLSGAGPYEQYF
DNA: TGCGCCAGCAGCTTGAGTGGCGCGGGACCCTACGAGCAGTACTTC

J: TRBJ2-2
D: NA
V: TRBV6-5
size: NA
CDR3: CASWAENTGELFF
DNA: TGTGCCAGCTGGGCAGAAAACACCGGGGAGCTGTTTTTT

J: TRBJ2-3
D: NA
V: TRBV4-2
size: few
CDR3: CASSQQGDGTDTQYF
DNA: TGTGCCAGCAGCCAACAAGGGGACGGAACAGATACGCAGTATTTT

J: TRBJ1-1
D: NA
V: TRBV9
size: NA
CDR3: CASSVAANTEAFF
DNA: TGTGCCAGCAGCGTAGCAGCGAACACTGAAGCTTTCTTT

J: TRBJ2-2
D: NA
V: TRBV10-3
size: NA
CDR3: CAISEHRESGAGELFF
DNA: TGTGCCATCAGTGAACACCGGGAATCCGGGGCCGGGGAGCTGTTTTTT

J: TRBJ1-1
D: NA
V: TRBV19
size: NA
CDR3: CASSIQSNTEAFF
DNA: TGTGCCAGTAGTATACAAAGCAACACTGAAGCTTTCTTT

J: TRBJ2-4
D: TRBD2
V: TRBV11-2
size: NA
CDR3: CASSSRLAGAGNIQYF
DNA: TGTGCCAGCAGCTCTCGTCTAGCGGGAGCGGGGAACATTCAGTACTTC

J: TRBJ1-4
D: NA
V: TRBV4-2
size: NA
CDR3: CASSHPAGATNEKLFF
DNA: TGTGCCAGCAGCCACCCGGCGGGGGCAACTAATGAAAAACTGTTTTTT

J: TRBJ1-2
D: NA
V: TRBV7-2
size: NA
CDR3: CASSLVTANYGYTF
DNA: TGTGCCAGCAGCTTAGTGACGGCGAACTATGGCTACACCTTC

J: TRBJ1-5
D: NA
V: TRBV5-5
size: NA
CDR3: CASSLGDYSNQPQHF
DNA: TGTGCCAGCAGCTTGGGGGATTATAGCAATCAGCCCCAGCATTTT

J: TRBJ2-5
D: NA
V: TRBV6-1
size: NA
CDR3: CASSLRRAGIETQYF
DNA: TGTGCCAGCAGCCTTCGGCGGGCGGGAATAGAGACCCAGTACTTC

J: TRBJ1-1
D: TRBD1
V: TRBV10-1
size: NA
CDR3: CASSDPGQHTEAFF
DNA: TGCGCCAGCAGTGACCCGGGACAGCACACTGAAGCTTTCTTT